This T cell receptor beta chain comes out of a study of response to subunit inactivated influenza vaccine. Study-wide findings and caveats: That few new T cells are recruited by each seasonal influenza vaccination was the authors' suggestion.

TCRdb ran MiXCR on the RT-PCR reads and lists one entry per CDR3 protein. The sample consists of 550,000 to 600,000 distinct CDR3 sequences, about 12% of them appearing once. Germline CDR1 reads SGHRS; CDR2 reads YFSETQ. J was trimmed by 4 bases and V by 4 bases; bases with no gene match: 4. This CDR3 is 14 amino acids long. This clonotype was seen a handful of times. The antigen is undetermined. Sequencing used PBMCs from blood, obtained on the day of vaccination. This sequence originates from a man aged 50 or older who received an inactivated influenza vaccine. This chain joins TRBV5-1 and TRBJ1-4; 7 bases map to TRBD1. CDR3 residues: CASSRQGDNEKLFF. The CDR3 nucleotides read TGCGCCAGCAGCCGACAGGGTGATAATGAAAAACTGTTTTTT.